The 9 T cell receptor beta chains in this list originate from one sample, sequenced in a study of graft-versus-host responses after intestinal transplantation. Libraries were prepared by immunoSEQ multiplex PCR; TCRdb keeps only in-frame clonotypes and omits some of them. The data show some 41,000 clones, about 95% seen once. Their target antigens are unknown. The material was unstimulated CD8+ T cells sorted from spleen or lymph node cells, obtained before transplant. The receptors originated from a human donor who was the organ donor for an intestinal transplant.

The chain joins TRBV5-5 to TRBJ2-5, with 11 nucleotides matching TRBD2. The CDR3 is 17 residues long. Germline-derived CDR1 and CDR2 are SGHKS and YYEKEE (reference sequence). With V trimmed by 0 bases and J by 4 bases, 8 bases remained unmatched. The CDR3 is CASSLGLAGLWGETQYF. In nucleotides, the CDR3 is TGTGCCAGCAGCTTGGGACTAGCGGGGTTGTGGGGAGAGACCCAGTACTTC.

V and J are TRBV12-5 and TRBJ2-7, with D perhaps TRBD2 (5 bases). CDR1 and CDR2 (germline): LGHNT, FRNRAP. The CDR3 runs to 12 residues. V was cut by 8 bases and J by 3 bases, with 11 bases left in between. The CDR3 loop reads CASSGWIYEQYF. Here the CDR3 DNA reads TGTGCTAGTTCGGGGTGGATCTACGAGCAGTACTTC.

The chain couples TRBV18 to TRBJ2-1, with 9 nucleotides matching TRBD2. The CDR3 covers 16 residues. Trimming at V came to 0 bases and at J to 7 bases, leaving 7 bases not matched to a gene. Germline V gene data show CDR1 as KGHSH and CDR2 as LQKENI. The CDR3: CASSPPERGVLNEQFF. The CDR3 nucleotides read TGTGCCAGCTCACCACCCGAGCGGGGGGTTCTGAATGAGCAGTTCTTC.

The CDR3 reads CASSLLWTGELFF. The DNA for the CDR3 is TGTGCCAGCAGTCTCTTATGGACCGGGGAGCTGTTTTTT. This chain links TRBV27 with TRBJ2-2; D not certain. This CDR3 comprises 13 residues. The ends were cut back, 5 bases at V and 5 bases at J, with 9 bases in the middle. CDR1 is MNHEY, CDR2 SMNVEV, per germline (reference sequence).

This chain uses TRBV27 with TRBJ1-1, with D perhaps matching TRBD1 (5 bases). This CDR3 spans 16 amino acids. Trimming took 6 bases from V and 8 from J, leaving 25 bases between them. CDR1 and CDR2 (germline): MNHEY, SMNVEV (reference sequence). This chain's CDR3 is CASSSTHRHPRLEAFF. As DNA, the CDR3 is TGTGCCAGCAGCTCGACCCACAGGCACCCCCGACTCGAAGCTTTCTTT.

This chain uses TRBV4-1 with TRBJ2-3; TRBD1 matches 7 bases. Germline V CDR1 and CDR2: MGHRA, YSYEKL. After removal of 4 bases from V and 2 bases from J, the junction contained 9 bases not matched to a gene. The CDR3 consists of 16 residues. The CDR3 nucleotides are TGCGCCAGCAGCCTACCGGGACAGCCAGCCACAGATACGCAGTATTTT. It encodes CASSLPGQPATDTQYF.

The chain couples TRBV7-6 to TRBJ1-1; 9 bases are a match to TRBD1. The junction had 12 bases not matched to a gene; V was cut back by 4 bases and J by 0 bases. The CDR3 is 18 residues long. Germline loops: CDR1 SGHVS, CDR2 FNYEAQ. CDR3: CASSSLGQGHLMNTEAFF. The CDR3 DNA reads TGTGCCAGCAGCTCCCTGGGACAGGGTCACCTCATGAACACTGAAGCTTTCTTT. Full variable domain (remainder filled in from reference TRBV7-6 and TRBJ1-1): GAGVSQSPRYKVTKRGQDVALRCDPISGHVSLYWYRQALGQGPEFLTYFNYEAQQDKSGLPNDRFSAERPEGSISTLTIQRTEQRDSAMYRCASSSLGQGHLMNTEAFFGQGTRLTVV.

The rearrangement uses TRBV7-9 and TRBJ2-7; TRBD1 matches 8 bases. Per germline, CDR1 SEHNR and CDR2 FQNEAQ (reference sequence). CDR3 length equals 15 residues. The V and J ends lost 5 bases and 3 bases, in that order; junction bases with no gene match: 9. In nucleotides, the CDR3 is TGTGCCAGCAGCCAATACGCAGGGGGCATCTACGAGCAGTACTTC. It encodes CASSQYAGGIYEQYF.

This chain uses TRBV19 with TRBJ2-7; D may match TRBD1 or TRBD2 (5 bases each). The V end was cut by 5 bases, the J end by 4 bases, with 12 bases between. Per the germline V gene, CDR1 is LNHDA and CDR2 is SQIVND (reference sequence). The CDR3 consists of 13 residues. Here the CDR3 reads CASSVGDLYEQYF. CDR3 DNA: TGTGCCAGTAGTGTTGGGGACCTGTACGAGCAGTACTTC.